This is a list of T cell receptor beta chains from one sample in a study of Tregs in tolerant kidney transplant recipients. Data came from immunoSEQ multiplex PCR; TCRdb stores just in-frame clones and leaves some out. The sample includes 240,000 or so clones, roughly 80% of them seen just once. Sequenced sample: CD4+ T cells from blood. Receptors were obtained from a human donor in good health. Each CDR3 is given with its conserved first and last residue. Fields, in order: J gene, D gene, V gene, CDR3 protein. D genes are given only for firm matches.

J gene: TRBJ2-3; D gene: TRBD1; V gene: TRBV9; CDR3 protein: CASSDRPGTGADTQYF
J gene: TRBJ1-2; D gene: .; V gene: TRBV5-6; CDR3 protein: CASSFADSNGYTF
J gene: TRBJ1-3; D gene: .; V gene: TRBV5-1; CDR3 protein: CASRLEGSGNTIYF
J gene: TRBJ2-1; D gene: .; V gene: TRBV7-9; CDR3 protein: CAVRSARSYNEQFF
J gene: TRBJ2-7; D gene: .; V gene: TRBV4-1; CDR3 protein: CASSQEVVRVDEQYF
J gene: TRBJ2-1; D gene: .; V gene: TRBV11-3; CDR3 protein: CASSPPGGKSRNEQFF
J gene: TRBJ1-6; D gene: .; V gene: TRBV5-1; CDR3 protein: CASSLDGSNSPLHF
J gene: TRBJ2-7; D gene: TRBD1; V gene: TRBV30; CDR3 protein: CAWSVLRGQKNEQYF
J gene: TRBJ2-1; D gene: .; V gene: TRBV5-1; CDR3 protein: CASSFVLAPNEQFF
J gene: TRBJ2-5; D gene: TRBD1; V gene: TRBV11-1; CDR3 protein: CASSPPGQGRETQYF
J gene: TRBJ2-5; D gene: .; V gene: TRBV2; CDR3 protein: CASSEMGWGGQETQYF
J gene: TRBJ1-3; D gene: .; V gene: TRBV5-6; CDR3 protein: CASSFQTYSGNTIYF
J gene: TRBJ1-1; D gene: TRBD1; V gene: TRBV11-3; CDR3 protein: CASSSDGQGAYTEAFF
J gene: TRBJ2-7; D gene: .; V gene: TRBV25-1; CDR3 protein: CASSRTRPPYEQYF
J gene: TRBJ1-4; D gene: TRBD1; V gene: TRBV11-2; CDR3 protein: CASSSSETGGLGEKLFF
J gene: TRBJ2-7; D gene: .; V gene: TRBV7-8; CDR3 protein: CASSPHIEADYEQYF
J gene: TRBJ2-1; D gene: TRBD2; V gene: TRBV5-1; CDR3 protein: CASSPRSGGSDEQFF